This record concerns one TCR beta chain sequence. This CDR3 is also generated by other DNA sequences in the sample. Naive CD45RA+ and memory CD45RA-negative subsets were split from CD4+ cells. The data stem from a study of shared clonotypes between healthy human individuals. As for the study in general: Donors had three CD4 naive, three CD4 memory, two CD8 naive and one CD8 memory plate apiece.

J gave up 4 bases and V 0 bases, and 1 base lay outside the gene matches. The CDR3 loop spans 16 amino acids. Germline CDR1 SGDLS, CDR2 YYNGEE. At a deep level, the assay was run. Replicate sorted-subset PCRs were loaded with around 0.2 ug DNA, approximately 31,000 T cell genomes. The method was immunoSEQ multiplex PCR; TCRdb's version includes in-frame clones alone and lacks a portion of them. The sample carries roughly 2,500,000 clones, 90% to 95% recorded once. Sequenced input: naive CD4+ T cells from PBMCs. Described subset: CD45RA+ positively selected. This TCR derives from a man between 18 and 29 years old in good health. Some clones in this sample may be carry-over from other donors' samples. The chain is built from TRBV9 and TRBJ2-2; TRBD2 aligns across 12 bases. The CDR3 sequence is CASSVGLAGVTGELFF. As DNA, the CDR3 is TGTGCCAGCAGCGTAGGACTAGCGGGAGTCACCGGGGAGCTGTTTTTT. Using reference TRBV9 and TRBJ2-2 for the parts outside the CDR3, the full variable domain is DSGVTQTPKHLITATGQRVTLRCSPRSGDLSVYWYQQSLDQGLQFLIQYYNGEERAKGNILERFSAQQFPDLHSELNLSSLELGDSALYFCASSVGLAGVTGELFFGEGSRLTVL.